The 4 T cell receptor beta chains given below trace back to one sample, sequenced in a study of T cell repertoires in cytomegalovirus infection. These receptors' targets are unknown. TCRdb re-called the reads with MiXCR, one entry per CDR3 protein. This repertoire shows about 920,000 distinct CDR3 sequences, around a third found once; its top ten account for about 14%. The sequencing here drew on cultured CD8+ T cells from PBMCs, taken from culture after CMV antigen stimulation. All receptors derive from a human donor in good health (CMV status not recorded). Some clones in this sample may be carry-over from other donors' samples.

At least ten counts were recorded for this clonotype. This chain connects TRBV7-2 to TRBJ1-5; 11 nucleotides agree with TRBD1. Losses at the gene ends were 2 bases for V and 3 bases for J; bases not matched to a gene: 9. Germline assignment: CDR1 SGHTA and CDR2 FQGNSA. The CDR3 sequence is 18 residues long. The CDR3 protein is CASSLRPGTGGDNQPQHF. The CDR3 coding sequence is TGTGCCAGCAGCTTACGACCCGGGACAGGGGGTGACAATCAGCCCCAGCATTTT.

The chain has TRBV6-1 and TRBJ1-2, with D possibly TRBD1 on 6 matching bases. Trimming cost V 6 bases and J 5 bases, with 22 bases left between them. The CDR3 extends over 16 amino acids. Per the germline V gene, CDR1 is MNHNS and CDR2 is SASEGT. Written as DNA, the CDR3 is TGTGCCAGCAGACAACAGGGTATTAGCCGGGAATATGGCTACACCTTC. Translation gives CASRQQGISREYGYTF.

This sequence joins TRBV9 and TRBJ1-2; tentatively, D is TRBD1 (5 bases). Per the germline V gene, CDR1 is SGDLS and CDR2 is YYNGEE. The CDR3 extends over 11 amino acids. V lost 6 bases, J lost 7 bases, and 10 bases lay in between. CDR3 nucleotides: TGTGCCAGCAACCAGGGTTTTGGCTACACCTTC. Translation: CASNQGFGYTF.

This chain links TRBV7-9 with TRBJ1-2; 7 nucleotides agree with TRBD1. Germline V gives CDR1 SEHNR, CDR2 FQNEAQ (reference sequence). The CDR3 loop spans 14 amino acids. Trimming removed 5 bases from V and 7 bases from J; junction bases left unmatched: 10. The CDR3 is CASSPYDRAGGYTF. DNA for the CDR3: TGTGCCAGCAGCCCCTATGACAGGGCGGGTGGCTACACCTTC.